Below, one T cell receptor (beta chain) is given with its context. Its antigen is unidentified. This sample was taken from a study of T cells after yellow fever vaccination. Study-level results: Few clonotypes appeared in both CD4 and CD8 compartments.

For TCR, cDNA came from 5'RACE template switching, which added a universal primer site and UMIs. TCRdb re-called the 5' RACE reads with MiXCR, one entry per CDR3 protein. The sample lists roughly 350,000 distinct CDR3 sequences, 4.1% occurring once. Material: PBMCs, obtained 5 days after the yellow fever booster vaccination. This clonotype was sampled from a man aged 18 to 29 who received the YFV17D yellow fever vaccine.

The CDR3 nucleotides read TGCAGTGCCCTACGGACGCCACACGCAACAGATACGCAGTATTTT. Translating gives CSALRTPHATDTQYF. This sequence joins TRBV20-1 and TRBJ2-3; D uncertain. V was clipped by 6 bases and J by 3 bases, with 19 bases between them. The germline V gene encodes CDR1 DFQATT and CDR2 SNEGSKA (reference sequence). The CDR3 runs 15 residues.